The TCR beta chain described here comes from a study of CD8+ T cells in alopecia areata. Described treatment: oral pan-JAK inhibitor, 5-10 mg twice daily. Lesional scalp punch biopsies and peripheral blood came from alopecia areata patients. This clone showed up just once. RNA was isolated and reverse transcribed to cDNA, the sequencing template. The repertoire was sequenced with immunoSEQ multiplex PCR; TCRdb's copy has only in-frame clones and lacks some. The data contain about 300,000 clones, 55% to 70% of them singletons. Germline-derived CDR1 and CDR2 are GTSNPN and SVGIG (reference sequence). This CDR3 is 13 amino acids long. Trimming removed 5 bases from V and 2 bases from J; junction bases left unmatched: 2.

The TCR sequence derives from a human donor with alopecia areata. Sequenced material: CD4+ T cells sorted from blood, taken at week 24, from a patient treated with tofacitinib. V is TRBV30 and J is TRBJ1-5, with 8 positions matching TRBD1. The CDR3 DNA follows: TGTGCCTGGGGACAGGGACGCAATCAGCCCCAGCATTTT. It encodes CAWGQGRNQPQHF.